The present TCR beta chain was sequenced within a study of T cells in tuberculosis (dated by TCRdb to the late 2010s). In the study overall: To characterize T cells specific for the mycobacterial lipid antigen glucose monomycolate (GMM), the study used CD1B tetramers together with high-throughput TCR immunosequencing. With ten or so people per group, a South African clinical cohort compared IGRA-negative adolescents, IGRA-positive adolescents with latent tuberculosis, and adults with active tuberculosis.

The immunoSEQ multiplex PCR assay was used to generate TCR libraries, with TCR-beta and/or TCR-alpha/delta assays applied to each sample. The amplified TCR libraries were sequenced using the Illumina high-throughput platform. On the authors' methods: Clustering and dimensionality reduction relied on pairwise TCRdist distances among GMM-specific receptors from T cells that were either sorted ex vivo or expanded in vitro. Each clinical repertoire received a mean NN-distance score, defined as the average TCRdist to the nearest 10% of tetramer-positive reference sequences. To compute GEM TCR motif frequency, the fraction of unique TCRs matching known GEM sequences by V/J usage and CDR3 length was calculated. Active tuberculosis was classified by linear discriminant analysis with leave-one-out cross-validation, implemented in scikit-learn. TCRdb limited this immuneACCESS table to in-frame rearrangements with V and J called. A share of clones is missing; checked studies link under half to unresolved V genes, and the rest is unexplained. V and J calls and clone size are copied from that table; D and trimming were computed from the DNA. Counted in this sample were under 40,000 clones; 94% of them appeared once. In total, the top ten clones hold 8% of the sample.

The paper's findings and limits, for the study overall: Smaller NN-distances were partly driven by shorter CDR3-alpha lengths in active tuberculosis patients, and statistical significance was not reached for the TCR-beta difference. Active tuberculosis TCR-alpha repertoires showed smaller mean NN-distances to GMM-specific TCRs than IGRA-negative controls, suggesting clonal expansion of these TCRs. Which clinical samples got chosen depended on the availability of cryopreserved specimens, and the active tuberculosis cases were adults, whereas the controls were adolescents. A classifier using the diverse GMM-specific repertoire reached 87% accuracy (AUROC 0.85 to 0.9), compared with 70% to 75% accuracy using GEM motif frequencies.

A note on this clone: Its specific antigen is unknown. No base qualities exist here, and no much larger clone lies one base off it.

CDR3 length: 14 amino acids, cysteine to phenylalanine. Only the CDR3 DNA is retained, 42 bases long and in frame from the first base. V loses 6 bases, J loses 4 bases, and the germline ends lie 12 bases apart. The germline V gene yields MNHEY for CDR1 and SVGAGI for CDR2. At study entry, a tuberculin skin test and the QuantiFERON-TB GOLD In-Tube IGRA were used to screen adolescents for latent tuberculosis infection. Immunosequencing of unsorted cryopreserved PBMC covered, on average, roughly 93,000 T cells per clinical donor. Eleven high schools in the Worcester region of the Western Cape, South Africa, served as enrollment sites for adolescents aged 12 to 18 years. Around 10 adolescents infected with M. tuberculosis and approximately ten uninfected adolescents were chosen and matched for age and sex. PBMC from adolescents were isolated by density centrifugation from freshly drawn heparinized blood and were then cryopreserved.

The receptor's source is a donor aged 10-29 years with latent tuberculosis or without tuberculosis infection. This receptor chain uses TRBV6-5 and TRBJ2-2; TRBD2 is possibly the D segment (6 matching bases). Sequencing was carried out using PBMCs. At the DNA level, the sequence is TGTGCCAGCAGCCTACTAGCAATCACCGGGGAGCTGTTTTTT. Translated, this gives CASSLLAITGELFF.